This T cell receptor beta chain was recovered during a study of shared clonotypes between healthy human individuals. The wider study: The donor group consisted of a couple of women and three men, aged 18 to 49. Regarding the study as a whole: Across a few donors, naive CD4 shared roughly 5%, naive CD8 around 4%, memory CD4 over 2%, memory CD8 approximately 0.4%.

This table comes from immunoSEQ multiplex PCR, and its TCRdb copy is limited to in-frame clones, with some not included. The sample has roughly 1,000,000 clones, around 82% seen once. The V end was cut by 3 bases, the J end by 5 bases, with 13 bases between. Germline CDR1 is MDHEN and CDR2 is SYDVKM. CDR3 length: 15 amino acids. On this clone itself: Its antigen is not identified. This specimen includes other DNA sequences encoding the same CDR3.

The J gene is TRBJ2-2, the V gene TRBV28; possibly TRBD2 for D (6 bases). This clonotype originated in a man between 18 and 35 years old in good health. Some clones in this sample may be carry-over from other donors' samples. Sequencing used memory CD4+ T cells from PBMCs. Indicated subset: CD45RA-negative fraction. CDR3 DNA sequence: TGTGCCAGCAGTTTGGGGGGAGCCAATACCGGGGAGCTGTTTTTT. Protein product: CASSLGGANTGELFF. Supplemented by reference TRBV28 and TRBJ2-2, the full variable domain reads DVKVTQSSRYLVKRTGEKVFLECVQDMDHENMFWYRQDPGLGLRLIYFSYDVKMKEKGDIPEGYSVSREKKERFSLILESASTNQTSMYLCASSLGGANTGELFFGEGSRLTVL.